This T cell receptor (beta chain) was identified in a study of cytomegalovirus exposure and HLA in healthy donors. Study summary: Most donors, about 82% of 398 genotyped, fell in the Caucasian-associated ancestry cluster. Regarding the study as a whole: Differences between HLA loci emerged in a later analysis of TCR association rates, with DRB1 most and HLA-C fewest.

Points on this clone: The antigen is undetermined.

The PCR ran on 60 Vbeta and 13 Jbeta primers. Assay: immunoSEQ multiplex PCR; the TCRdb copy retains only in-frame clones and omits some. The table has 150,000 to 250,000 clones, about four fifths seen once. The CDR3 contains 13 residues. V lost 5 bases, J lost 6 bases, and 11 bases lay in between. Germline values: CDR1 SGHTA, CDR2 FQGTGA. The chain couples TRBV7-3 to TRBJ2-1, with D possibly matching TRBD2 (6 bases). Sequences were obtained from PBMCs. The receptor's source is a boy between 2 and 10 years old in good health and CMV-seronegative. The CDR3, as DNA: TGTGCCAGCAGCCCAGTAGCGGCCAATGAGCAGTTCTTC. Its translation is CASSPVAANEQFF. The full variable domain, with the rest looked up from reference TRBV7-3 and TRBJ2-1, is GAGVSQTPSNKVTEKGKYVELRCDPISGHTALYWYRQSLGQGPEFLIYFQGTGAADDSGLPNDRFFAVRPEGSVSTLKIQRTERGDSAVYLCASSPVAANEQFFGPGTRLTVL.